A single sample gave rise to the 10 T cell receptor beta chains below, sequenced in a study of blood T cell repertoires in COVID-19 (TCRdb year 2020). Receptor amplification or capture employed the immunoSEQ multiplex PCR assay. TCRdb mirrors the immuneACCESS table, restricted to in-frame sequences. Some clones are absent from its copies; in checked studies, under half trace to an unresolved V gene, and the reason for the others is unknown. The sample data list about 150,000 clones, and roughly 80% of these were observed just once. The top ten clones comprise roughly 0.6% of the sample. The sequenced sample consisted of peripheral blood. These TCRs come from a man in his fifties or sixties with acute or convalescent COVID-19.

The CDR3 sequence: CASSLASGASSYNEQFF. CDR3 DNA sequence: TGTGCCAGCAGCTTAGCGAGCGGGGCTTCCTCCTACAATGAGCAGTTCTTC. The V and J genes are TRBV7-9 and TRBJ2-1; TRBD2 agrees at 7 bases. CDR1 SEHNR and CDR2 FQNEAQ come from the germline V gene (reference sequence). This CDR3 region has 17 residues. After removal of 0 bases from V and 0 bases from J, the junction contained 5 bases not matched to a gene.

V usage is TRBV9 and J usage is TRBJ2-1; TRBD2 agrees at 7 bases. The germline gives CDR1 SGDLS, CDR2 YYNGEE. J lost 8 bases, V lost 4 bases, and 12 bases had no gene match. The CDR3 is made up of 15 amino acids. The CDR3 coding sequence is TGTGCCAGCAGCCCTCGCACAGCGGGAATCTATGAGCAGTTCTTC. It codes for CASSPRTAGIYEQFF.

The chain carries TRBV18 and TRBJ1-2; D gene unclear. CDR1 is KGHSH and CDR2 is LQKENI in the germline V gene. CDR3 length equals 13 residues. V lost 2 bases and J 1 base, leaving 5 bases between the germline ends. The CDR3 nucleotides read TGTGCCAGCTCACCAGAGGGTAACTATGGCTACACCTTC. Translation: CASSPEGNYGYTF.

The rearrangement uses TRBV7-9 and TRBJ2-4; weak D call: TRBD2 (6 bases). Germline V lookup: CDR1 SEHNR, CDR2 FQNEAQ (reference sequence). Trimming cost V 5 bases and J 8 bases, with 13 bases left between them. The CDR3 has 13 amino acids. CDR3 in amino acids: CASSPLAEDIQYF. Written as DNA, the CDR3 is TGTGCCAGCAGCCCTTTAGCGGAGGACATTCAGTACTTC. Full variable domain (missing parts from reference TRBV7-9 and TRBJ2-4): DTGVSQNPRHKITKRGQNVTFRCDPISEHNRLYWYRQTLGQGPEFLTYFQNEAQLEKSRLLSDRFSAERPKGSFSTLEIQRTEQGDSAMYLCASSPLAEDIQYFGAGTRLSVL.

This chain joins TRBV11-3 and TRBJ2-7, with 9 nucleotides matching TRBD1. CDR1 is SGHNT, CDR2 YENEEA, per germline. The V segment lost 0 bases and the J segment 1 base; nucleotides outside the gene matches: 1. The CDR3 has 15 residues. The CDR3: CASSLDGTGSYEQYF. Here the CDR3 DNA reads TGTGCCAGCAGCTTAGACGGGACAGGGTCCTACGAGCAGTACTTC.

This chain connects TRBV2 to TRBJ2-7, with 7 bases matching TRBD1. Looked up from germline, CDR1 is SNHLY and CDR2 is FYNNEI. This CDR3 is built from 13 residues. Trimming took 8 bases from V and 4 from J; bases not matched to a gene: 8. CDR3 region: CASRDDREYEQYF. Here the CDR3 DNA reads TGTGCCAGCCGCGACGACAGGGAGTACGAGCAGTACTTC. Variable domain in full (rest from reference TRBV2 and TRBJ2-7): EPEVTQTPSHQVTQMGQEVILRCVPISNHLYFYWYRQILGQKVEFLVSFYNNEISEKSEIFDDQFSVERPDGSNFTLKIRSTKLEDSAMYFCASRDDREYEQYFGPGTRLTVT.

The chain is built from TRBV28 and TRBJ2-1, with 11 nucleotides matching TRBD2. V lost 6 bases and J lost 4; bases outside the gene matches: 8. CDR3 length equals 16 residues. In germline, CDR1 is MDHEN, CDR2 SYDVKM. The CDR3 is CASRQSGTSGYNEQFF. CDR3 DNA: TGTGCCAGCAGGCAAAGTGGGACTAGCGGATACAATGAGCAGTTCTTC.

This clone was detected once. The CDR3 region has the DNA TGCGCCAGCAGTCATTCCGGGACAGGGGGCCATGGCTACACCTTC. Translation gives CASSHSGTGGHGYTF. The chain joins TRBV23-1 to TRBJ1-2; 12 nucleotides align to TRBD1. TRBV23-1 is reported as an ORF; its role is uncertain. This CDR3 has 15 residues. V shed 3 bases and J 6 bases; nucleotides not matched to a gene: 5.

The chain uses TRBV25-1 and TRBJ2-7; 8 bases match TRBD2. Germline V gene data show CDR1 as MGHDK and CDR2 as SYGVNS. The J segment lost 6 bases and the V segment lost 0 bases, leaving 4 bases of the junction unmatched. The CDR3 runs 14 residues. The CDR3 region has the DNA TGTGCCAGCAGTGAATATGGGACTAGGGGCGAGCAGTACTTC. Encoded protein: CASSEYGTRGEQYF.

The chain has TRBV5-1 and TRBJ1-2, with a weak D call TRBD1 (6 bases). The V and J ends lost 3 bases and 0 bases respectively, with 9 bases between them. Looked up from germline, CDR1 is SGHRS and CDR2 is YFSETQ. The CDR3 extends over 14 amino acids. The CDR3 sequence is CASSSTGPNYGYTF. The CDR3 DNA reads TGCGCCAGCAGCTCAACAGGGCCTAACTATGGCTACACCTTC. Variable domain in full (rest from reference TRBV5-1 and TRBJ1-2): KAGVTQTPRYLIKTRGQQVTLSCSPISGHRSVSWYQQTPGQGLQFLFEYFSETQRNKGNFPGRFSGRQFSNSRSEMNVSTLELGDSALYLCASSSTGPNYGYTFGSGTRLTVV.